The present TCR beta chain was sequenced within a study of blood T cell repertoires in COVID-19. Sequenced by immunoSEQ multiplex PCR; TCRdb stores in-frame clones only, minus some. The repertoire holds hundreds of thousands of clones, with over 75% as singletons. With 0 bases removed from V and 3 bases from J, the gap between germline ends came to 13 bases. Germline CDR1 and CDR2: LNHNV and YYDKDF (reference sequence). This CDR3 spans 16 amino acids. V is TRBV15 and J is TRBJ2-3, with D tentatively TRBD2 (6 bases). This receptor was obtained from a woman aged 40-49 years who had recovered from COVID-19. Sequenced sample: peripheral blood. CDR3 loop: CATSRDSLARTDTQYF. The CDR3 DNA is TGTGCCACCAGCAGAGATTCACTAGCTAGGACAGATACGCAGTATTTT.